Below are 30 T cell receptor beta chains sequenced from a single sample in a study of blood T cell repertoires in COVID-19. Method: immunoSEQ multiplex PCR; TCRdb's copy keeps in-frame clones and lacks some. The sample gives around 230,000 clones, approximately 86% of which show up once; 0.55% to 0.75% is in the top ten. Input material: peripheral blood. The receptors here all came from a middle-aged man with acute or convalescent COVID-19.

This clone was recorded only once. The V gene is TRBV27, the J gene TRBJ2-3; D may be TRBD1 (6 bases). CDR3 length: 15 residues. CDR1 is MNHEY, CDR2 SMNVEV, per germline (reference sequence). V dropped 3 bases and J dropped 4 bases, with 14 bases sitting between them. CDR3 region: CASSFGFGGADTQYF. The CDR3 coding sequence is TGTGCCAGCAGTTTCGGTTTTGGGGGCGCAGATACGCAGTATTTT.

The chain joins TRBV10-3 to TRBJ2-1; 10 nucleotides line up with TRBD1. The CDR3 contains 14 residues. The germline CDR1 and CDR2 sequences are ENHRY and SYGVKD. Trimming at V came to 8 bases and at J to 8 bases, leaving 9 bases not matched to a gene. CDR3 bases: TGTGCCATCCGCCCGGGACAGGGGATGGATGAGCAGTTCTTC. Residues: CAIRPGQGMDEQFF.

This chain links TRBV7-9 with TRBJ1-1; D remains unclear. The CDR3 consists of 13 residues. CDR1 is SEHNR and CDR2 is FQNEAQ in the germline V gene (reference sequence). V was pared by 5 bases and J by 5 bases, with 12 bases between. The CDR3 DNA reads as TGTGCCAGCAGCCCCCCCCGGGAGACTGAAGCTTTCTTT. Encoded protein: CASSPPRETEAFF. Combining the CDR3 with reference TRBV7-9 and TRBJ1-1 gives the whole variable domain DTGVSQNPRHKITKRGQNVTFRCDPISEHNRLYWYRQTLGQGPEFLTYFQNEAQLEKSRLLSDRFSAERPKGSFSTLEIQRTEQGDSAMYLCASSPPRETEAFFGQGTRLTVV.

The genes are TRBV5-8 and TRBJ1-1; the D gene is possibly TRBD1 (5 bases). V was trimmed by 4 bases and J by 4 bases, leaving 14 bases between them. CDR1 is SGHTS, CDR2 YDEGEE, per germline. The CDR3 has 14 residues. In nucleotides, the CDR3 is TGTGCCAGCAGCCGGACCGGGGGGGGCACTGAAGCTTTCTTT. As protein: CASSRTGGGTEAFF.

In DNA, the CDR3 is TGTGCCAGCAGCTTGGGCGGGGACGTAGGGTCACCCCTCCACTTT. Its translation is CASSLGGDVGSPLHF. The chain recombines TRBV5-4 with TRBJ1-6, with D tentatively TRBD1 (5 bases). V was trimmed by 0 bases and J by 10 bases, leaving 14 bases between them. Germline-derived CDR1 and CDR2 are SGHNT and YYREEE (reference sequence). The CDR3 is made up of 15 amino acids.

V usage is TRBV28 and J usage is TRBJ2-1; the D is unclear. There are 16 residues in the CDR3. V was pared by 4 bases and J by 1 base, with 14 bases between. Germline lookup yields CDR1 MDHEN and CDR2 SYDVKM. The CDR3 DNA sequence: TGTGCCAGCAGTTCGGTCCTAGTCGGGTCCTACAATGAGCAGTTCTTC. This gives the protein CASSSVLVGSYNEQFF.

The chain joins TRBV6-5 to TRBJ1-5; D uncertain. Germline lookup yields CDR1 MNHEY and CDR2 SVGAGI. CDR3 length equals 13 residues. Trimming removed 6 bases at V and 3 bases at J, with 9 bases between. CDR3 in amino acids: CASSTTFNQPQHF. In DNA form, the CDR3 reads TGTGCCAGCAGCACCACATTCAATCAGCCCCAGCATTTT.

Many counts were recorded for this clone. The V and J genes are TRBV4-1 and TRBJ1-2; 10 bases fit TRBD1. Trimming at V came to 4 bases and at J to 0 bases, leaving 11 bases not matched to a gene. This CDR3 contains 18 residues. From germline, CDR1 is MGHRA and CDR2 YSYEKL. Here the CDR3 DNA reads TGCGCCAGCAGCCCGGGTAGAGGGGACAGGGGAGCTAACTATGGCTACACCTTC. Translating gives CASSPGRGDRGANYGYTF.

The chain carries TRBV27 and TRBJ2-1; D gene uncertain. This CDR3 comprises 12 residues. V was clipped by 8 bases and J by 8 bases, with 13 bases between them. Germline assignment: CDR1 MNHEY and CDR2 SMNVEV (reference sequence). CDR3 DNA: TGTGCCAGCCCGCGGTCGGCGTATGAGCAGTTCTTC. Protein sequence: CASPRSAYEQFF.

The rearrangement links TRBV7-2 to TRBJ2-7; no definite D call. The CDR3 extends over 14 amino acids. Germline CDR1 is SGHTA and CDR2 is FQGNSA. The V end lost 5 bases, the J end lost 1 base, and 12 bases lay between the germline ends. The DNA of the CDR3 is TGTGCCAGCAGCCCAGTGGGCGCTTCCTACGAGCAGTACTTC. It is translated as CASSPVGASYEQYF.

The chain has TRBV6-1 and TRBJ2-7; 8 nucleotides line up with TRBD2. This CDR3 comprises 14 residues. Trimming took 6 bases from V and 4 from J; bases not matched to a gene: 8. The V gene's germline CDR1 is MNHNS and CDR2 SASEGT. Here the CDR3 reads CASSPGGPPYEQYF. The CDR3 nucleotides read TGTGCCAGCAGCCCGGGGGGGCCGCCGTACGAGCAGTACTTC.

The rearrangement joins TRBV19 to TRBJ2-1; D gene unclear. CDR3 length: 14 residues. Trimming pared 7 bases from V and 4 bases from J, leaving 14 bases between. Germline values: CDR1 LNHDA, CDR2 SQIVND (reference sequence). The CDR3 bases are TGTGCCAGTATGGCGGCAGACTTATACAATGAGCAGTTCTTC. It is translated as CASMAADLYNEQFF.

The CDR3 loop is CSVGNRQETQYF. CDR3 sequence (DNA): TGCAGCGTTGGGAACAGGCAAGAGACCCAGTACTTC. The chain has TRBV29-1 and TRBJ2-5; the D gene is possibly TRBD1 (5 bases). Germline CDR1 is SQVTM and CDR2 is ANQGSEA. Trimming shortened V by 4 bases and J by 2 bases, and 8 bases separated the two germline ends. The CDR3 consists of 12 residues.

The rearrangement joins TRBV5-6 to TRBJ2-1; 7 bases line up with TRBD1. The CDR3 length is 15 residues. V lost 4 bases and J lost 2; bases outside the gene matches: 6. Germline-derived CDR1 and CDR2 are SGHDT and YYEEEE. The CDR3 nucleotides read TGTGCCAGCAGCCTGTCTGGGACAGCCTACAATGAGCAGTTCTTC. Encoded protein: CASSLSGTAYNEQFF.

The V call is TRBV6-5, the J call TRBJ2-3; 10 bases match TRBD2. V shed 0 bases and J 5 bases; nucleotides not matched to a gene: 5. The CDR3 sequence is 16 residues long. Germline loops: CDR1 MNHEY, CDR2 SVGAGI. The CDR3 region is CASSYSGTSAGDTQYF. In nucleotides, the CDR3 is TGTGCCAGCAGTTACTCCGGGACTAGCGCCGGAGATACGCAGTATTTT.

The CDR3, as DNA: TGTGCCAGTAGACCGGGGACTAGCGAGAGGGCAGATACGCAGTATTTT. This encodes CASRPGTSERADTQYF. The chain carries TRBV19 and TRBJ2-3; 10 nucleotides agree with TRBD2. The germline CDR1 and CDR2 sequences are LNHDA and SQIVND (reference sequence). The J segment lost 4 bases and the V segment lost 6 bases, leaving 10 bases of the junction unmatched. The CDR3 is 16 amino acids.

DNA of the CDR3: TGTGCCAGCAGCTGGGGGCGTAGCGGGGAGCTGTTTTTT. Protein product: CASSWGRSGELFF. The J gene is TRBJ2-2, the V gene TRBV7-2; D possibly corresponds to TRBD1 (6 bases). Germline lookup yields CDR1 SGHTA and CDR2 FQGNSA. This CDR3 has 13 residues. V gave up 4 bases and J gave up 7 bases, with 10 bases separating them.

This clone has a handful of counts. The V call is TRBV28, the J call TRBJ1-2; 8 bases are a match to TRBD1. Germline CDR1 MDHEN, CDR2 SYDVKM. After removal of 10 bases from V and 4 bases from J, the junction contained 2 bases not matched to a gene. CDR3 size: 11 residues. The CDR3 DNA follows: TGTGCCACCGGGACAGGCTATGGCTACACCTTC. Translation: CATGTGYGYTF.

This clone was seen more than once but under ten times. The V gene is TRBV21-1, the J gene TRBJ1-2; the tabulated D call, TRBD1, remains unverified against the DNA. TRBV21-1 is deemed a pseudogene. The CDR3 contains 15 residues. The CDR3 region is CASSKLRTGGYGYTF. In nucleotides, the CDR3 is TGTGCCAGCAGCAAACTTCGGACAGGGGGTTATGGCTACACCTTC.

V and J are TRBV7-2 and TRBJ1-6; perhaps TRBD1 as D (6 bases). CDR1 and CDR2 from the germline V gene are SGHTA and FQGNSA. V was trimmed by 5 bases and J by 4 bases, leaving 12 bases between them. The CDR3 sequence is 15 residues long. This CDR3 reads CASSIQGLYNSPLHF. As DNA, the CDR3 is TGTGCCAGCAGCATCCAGGGGCTTTATAATTCACCCCTCCACTTT.

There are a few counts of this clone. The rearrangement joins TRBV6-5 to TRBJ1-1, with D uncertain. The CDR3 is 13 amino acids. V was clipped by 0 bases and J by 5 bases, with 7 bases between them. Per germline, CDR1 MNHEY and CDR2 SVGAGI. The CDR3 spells CASSYSRRTEAFF. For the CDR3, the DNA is TGTGCCAGCAGTTACTCGAGGAGGACTGAAGCTTTCTTT.

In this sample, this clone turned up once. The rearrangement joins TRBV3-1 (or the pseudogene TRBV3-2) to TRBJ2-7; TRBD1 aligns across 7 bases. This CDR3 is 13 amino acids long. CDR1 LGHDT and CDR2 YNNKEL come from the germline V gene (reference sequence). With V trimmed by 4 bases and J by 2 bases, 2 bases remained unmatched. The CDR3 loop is CASSPGTAYEQYF. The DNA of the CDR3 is TGTGCCAGCAGCCCCGGGACAGCCTACGAGCAGTACTTC.

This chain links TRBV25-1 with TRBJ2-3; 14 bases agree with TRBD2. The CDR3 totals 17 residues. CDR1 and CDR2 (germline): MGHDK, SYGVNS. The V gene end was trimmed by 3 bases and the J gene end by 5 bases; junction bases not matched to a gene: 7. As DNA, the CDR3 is TGTGCCAGCAGTGATCATTCAGGACTAGCGGGGGGAGATACGCAGTATTTT. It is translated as CASSDHSGLAGGDTQYF.

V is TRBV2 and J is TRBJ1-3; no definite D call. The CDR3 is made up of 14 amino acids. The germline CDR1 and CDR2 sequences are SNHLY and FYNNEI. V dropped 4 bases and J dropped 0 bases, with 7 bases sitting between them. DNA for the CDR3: TGTGCCAGCAGTGCCGAGAGCTCTGGAAACACCATATATTTT. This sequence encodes CASSAESSGNTIYF.

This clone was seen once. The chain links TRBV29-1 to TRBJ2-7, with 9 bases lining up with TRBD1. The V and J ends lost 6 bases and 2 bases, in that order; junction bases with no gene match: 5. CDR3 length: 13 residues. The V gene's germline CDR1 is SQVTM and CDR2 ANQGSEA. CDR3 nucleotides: TGCAGCGTACCCGGACAGGGGACCTACGAGCAGTACTTC. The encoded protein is CSVPGQGTYEQYF.

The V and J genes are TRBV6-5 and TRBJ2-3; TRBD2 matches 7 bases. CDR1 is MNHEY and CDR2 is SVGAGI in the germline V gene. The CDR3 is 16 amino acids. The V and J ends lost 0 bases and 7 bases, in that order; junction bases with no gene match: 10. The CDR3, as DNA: TGTGCCAGCAGTTACTCGAGTAGCGGGCTCCAATATACGCAGTATTTT. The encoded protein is CASSYSSSGLQYTQYF.

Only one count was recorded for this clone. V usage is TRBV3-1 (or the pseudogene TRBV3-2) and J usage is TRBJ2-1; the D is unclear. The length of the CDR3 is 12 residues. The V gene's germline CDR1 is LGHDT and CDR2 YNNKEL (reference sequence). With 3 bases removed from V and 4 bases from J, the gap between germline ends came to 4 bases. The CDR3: CASSHSYNEQFF. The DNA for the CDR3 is TGTGCCAGCAGCCATAGTTACAATGAGCAGTTCTTC.

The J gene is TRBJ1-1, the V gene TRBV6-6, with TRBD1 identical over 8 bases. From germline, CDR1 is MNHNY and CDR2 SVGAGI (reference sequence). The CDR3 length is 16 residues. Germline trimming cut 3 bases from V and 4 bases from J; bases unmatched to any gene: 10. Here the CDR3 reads CASSYGQGLSATEAFF. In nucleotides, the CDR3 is TGTGCCAGCAGTTATGGACAGGGTTTATCAGCCACTGAAGCTTTCTTT.

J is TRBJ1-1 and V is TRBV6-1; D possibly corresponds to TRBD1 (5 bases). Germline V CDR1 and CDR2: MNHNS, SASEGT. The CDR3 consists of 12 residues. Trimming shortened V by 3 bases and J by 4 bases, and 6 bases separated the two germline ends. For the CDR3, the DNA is TGTGCCAGCAGTGAGGGGCGCACTGAAGCTTTCTTT. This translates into CASSEGRTEAFF.

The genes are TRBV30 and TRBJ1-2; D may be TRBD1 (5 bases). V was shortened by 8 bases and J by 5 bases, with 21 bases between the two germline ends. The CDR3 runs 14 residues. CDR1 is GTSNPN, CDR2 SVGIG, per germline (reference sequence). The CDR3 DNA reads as TGTGCCCGTGGAGTTCCAGGGAGGGATTATGGCTACACCTTC. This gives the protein CARGVPGRDYGYTF.